Below are 6 T cell receptor beta chains sequenced from a single sample in a study of T cell responses to AZD1222 COVID-19 vaccine. The table came from immunoSEQ multiplex PCR; TCRdb's copy has only in-frame clones and leaves some out. This sample has around 180,000 clones, with around 90% found just once. Sequencing used peripheral blood, obtained 28 days after the second AZD1222 dose. The receptor set was obtained from an adult who received the AZD1222 COVID-19 vaccine.

The chain has TRBV4-3 and TRBJ2-7, with TRBD1 identical over 7 bases. The CDR3 extends over 14 amino acids. Germline CDR1 is LGHNA and CDR2 is YSLEER. With 3 bases clipped from V and 4 bases from J, the junction kept 6 bases outside the gene matches. CDR3 region: CASSHRTGEYEQYF. The CDR3 region has the DNA TGCGCCAGCAGCCATAGGACAGGAGAATACGAGCAGTACTTC.

In its sample, this clone was seen once. This chain links TRBV27 with TRBJ2-7; the D gene is possibly TRBD2 (5 bases). Germline V gene lookup returns CDR1 MNHEY and CDR2 SMNVEV (reference sequence). CDR3 length: 15 residues. V lost 4 bases and J lost 0, with 13 bases in between. The CDR3 bases are TGTGCCAGCAGTTCCGGACTTTTAAGCTCCTACGAGCAGTACTTC. Its translation is CASSSGLLSSYEQYF.

This chain links TRBV3-1 (or the pseudogene TRBV3-2) with TRBJ2-7; 9 bases align to TRBD1. This CDR3 comprises 16 residues. The germline gives CDR1 LGHDT, CDR2 YNNKEL (reference sequence). V trimming: 4 bases; J trimming: 3 bases; junction bases outside the gene matches: 10. CDR3 residues: CASSLVFRTGVYEQYF. The CDR3 DNA reads as TGTGCCAGCAGCCTAGTATTTCGGACAGGGGTCTACGAGCAGTACTTC.

This clone was found a few times. The CDR3 sequence is CASRGGYVYEQYF. DNA of the CDR3: TGTGCCAGCAGGGGGGGCTATGTCTACGAGCAGTACTTC. The rearrangement joins TRBV28 to TRBJ2-7; the D gene could be TRBD1 or TRBD2 (6 bases each). Trimming pared 6 bases from V and 3 bases from J, leaving 12 bases between. CDR1 is MDHEN, CDR2 SYDVKM, per germline. The CDR3 consists of 13 residues.

The V and J genes are TRBV6-2 or TRBV6-3 and TRBJ2-2; D may be TRBD2 (6 bases). Germline V CDR1 and CDR2: MNHEY, SVGEGT. V dropped 4 bases and J dropped 2 bases, with 17 bases sitting between them. This CDR3 contains 17 residues. The CDR3 loop is CASSFPGVAVNTGELFF. CDR3 DNA: TGTGCCAGCAGTTTCCCCGGGGTAGCGGTAAACACCGGGGAGCTGTTTTTT.

This clone was seen just once. For the CDR3, the DNA is TGTGCCAGCAGCTTTCAGGAAAGGAGGGGTGAAAAACTGTTTTTT. This encodes CASSFQERRGEKLFF. The V gene is TRBV9, the J gene TRBJ1-4; TRBD1 is a possible D gene (5 bases). V was shortened by 4 bases and J by 7 bases, with 17 bases between the two germline ends. The CDR3 is 15 residues long. Per germline, CDR1 SGDLS and CDR2 YYNGEE. Combining the CDR3 with reference TRBV9 and TRBJ1-4 gives the whole variable domain DSGVTQTPKHLITATGQRVTLRCSPRSGDLSVYWYQQSLDQGLQFLIQYYNGEERAKGNILERFSAQQFPDLHSELNLSSLELGDSALYFCASSFQERRGEKLFFGSGTQLSVL.